What follows describes a single T cell receptor (beta chain). The antigen is unknown. Each cDNA held unique molecular identifiers, and template switching gave it a universal primer site. A single record per CDR3 protein comes from TCRdb applying MiXCR to the 5' RACE reads. The sample yields some 300,000 distinct CDR3 sequences, around an eighth seen once. The entry originates in a study of identical twins. General study results and limits: Donors were not followed over many years; analysis was cross-sectional. The models gave estimates that fell short of the out-of-frame TCR alpha sharing seen in monozygotic twins. Beta out-of-frame sequences showed weaker excess sharing between twins.

The CDR3 loop spans 17 amino acids. V shed 6 bases and J 2 bases; nucleotides not matched to a gene: 11. In germline, CDR1 is MNHEY, CDR2 SMNVEV (reference sequence). These data were also reused for a study on yellow fever vaccine responses in identical twins.

This receptor was identified in a young woman in good health. The sample taken for sequencing was CD8+ T cells sorted from blood. The V gene is TRBV27, the J gene TRBJ2-3, with 10 bases aligning to TRBD2. CDR3 in amino acids: CASSLGLARPYTDTQYF. DNA of the CDR3: TGTGCCAGCAGCCTGGGACTAGCGCGACCCTACACAGATACGCAGTATTTT.